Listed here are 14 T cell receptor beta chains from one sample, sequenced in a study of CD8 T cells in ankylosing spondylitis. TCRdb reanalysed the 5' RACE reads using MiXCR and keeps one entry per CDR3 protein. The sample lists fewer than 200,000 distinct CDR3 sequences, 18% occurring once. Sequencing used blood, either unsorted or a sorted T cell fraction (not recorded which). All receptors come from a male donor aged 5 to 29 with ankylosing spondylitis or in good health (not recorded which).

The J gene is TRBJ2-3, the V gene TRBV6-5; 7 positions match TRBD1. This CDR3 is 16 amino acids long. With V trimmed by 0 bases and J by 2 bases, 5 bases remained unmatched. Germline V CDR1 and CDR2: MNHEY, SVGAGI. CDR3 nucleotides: TGTGCCAGCAGTTACTCCGCGACAGGGTTCACAGATACGCAGTATTTT. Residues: CASSYSATGFTDTQYF.

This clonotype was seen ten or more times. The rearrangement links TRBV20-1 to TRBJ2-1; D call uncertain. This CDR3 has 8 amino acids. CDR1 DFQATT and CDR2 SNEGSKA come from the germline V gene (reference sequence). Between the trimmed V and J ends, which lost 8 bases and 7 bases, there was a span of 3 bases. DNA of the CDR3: TGCAGTCTAAATGAGCAGTTCTTC. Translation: CSLNEQFF.

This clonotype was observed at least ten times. The CDR3 region is CSAMDRADTEAFF. The DNA for the CDR3 is TGCAGTGCTATGGACAGGGCGGACACTGAAGCTTTCTTT. This chain joins TRBV20-1 and TRBJ1-1; 8 nucleotides align to TRBD1. Trimming cost V 4 bases and J 3 bases; bases outside gene matches: 4. CDR3 length: 13 residues. Germline CDR1 DFQATT, CDR2 SNEGSKA (reference sequence).

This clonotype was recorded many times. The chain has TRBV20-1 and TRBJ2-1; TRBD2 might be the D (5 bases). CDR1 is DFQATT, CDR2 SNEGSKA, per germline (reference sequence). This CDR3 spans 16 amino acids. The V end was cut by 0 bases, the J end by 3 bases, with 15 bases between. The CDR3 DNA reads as TGCAGTGCTAGAGATCGAGCCAGCGGAAGCTACAATGAGCAGTTCTTC. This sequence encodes CSARDRASGSYNEQFF.

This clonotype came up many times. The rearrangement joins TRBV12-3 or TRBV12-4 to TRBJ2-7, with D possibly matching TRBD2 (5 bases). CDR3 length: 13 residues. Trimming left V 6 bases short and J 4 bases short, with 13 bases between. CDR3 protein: CASSRDRSYEQYV. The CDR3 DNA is TGTGCCAGCAGCCGGGATAGATCGTACGAGCAGTACGTC.

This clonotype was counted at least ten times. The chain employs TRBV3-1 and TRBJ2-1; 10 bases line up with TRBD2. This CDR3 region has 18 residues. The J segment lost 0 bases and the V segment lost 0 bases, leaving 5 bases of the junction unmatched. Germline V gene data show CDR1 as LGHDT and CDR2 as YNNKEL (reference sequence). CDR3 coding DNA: TGTGCCAGCAGCCAAGATCTAGCGGGGGTCAGCTCCTACAATGAGCAGTTCTTC. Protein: CASSQDLAGVSSYNEQFF.

CDR3 residues: CASSIRTGLQETQYF. In DNA, the CDR3 is TGTGCCAGCAGCATCCGGACAGGGCTCCAAGAGACCCAGTACTTC. The chain combines TRBV11-3 with TRBJ2-5; TRBD1 matches 8 bases. The germline gives CDR1 SGHNT, CDR2 YENEEA. J gave up 1 base and V 5 bases, and 6 bases lay outside the gene matches. The CDR3 totals 15 residues.

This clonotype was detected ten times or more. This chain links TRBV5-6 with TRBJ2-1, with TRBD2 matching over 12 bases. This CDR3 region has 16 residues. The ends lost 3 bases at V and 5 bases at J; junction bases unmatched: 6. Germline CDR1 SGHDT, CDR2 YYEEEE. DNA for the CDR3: TGTGCCAGCAGCTCCATTCTAGCGGGAGGGGACAATGAGCAGTTCTTC. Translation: CASSSILAGGDNEQFF.

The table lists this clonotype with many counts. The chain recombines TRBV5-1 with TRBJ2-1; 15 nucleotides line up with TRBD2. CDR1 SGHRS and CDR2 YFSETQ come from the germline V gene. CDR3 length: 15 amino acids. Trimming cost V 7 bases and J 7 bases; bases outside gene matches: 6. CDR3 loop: CASGAGTSGRNEQFF. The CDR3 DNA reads TGCGCCAGCGGGGCAGGGACTAGCGGGAGGAATGAGCAGTTCTTC.

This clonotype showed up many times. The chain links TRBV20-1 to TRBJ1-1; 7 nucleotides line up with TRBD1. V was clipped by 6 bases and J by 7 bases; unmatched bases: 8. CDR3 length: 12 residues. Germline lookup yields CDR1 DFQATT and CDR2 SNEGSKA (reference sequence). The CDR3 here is CSASGTADEAFF. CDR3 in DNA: TGCAGTGCGTCCGGGACAGCAGATGAAGCTTTCTTT.

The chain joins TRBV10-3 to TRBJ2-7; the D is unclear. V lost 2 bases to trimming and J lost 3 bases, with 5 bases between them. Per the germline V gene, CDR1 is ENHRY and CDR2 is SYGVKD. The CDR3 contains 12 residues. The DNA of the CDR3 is TGTGCCATCAGTGAGCAGAACTACGAGCAGTACTTC. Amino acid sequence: CAISEQNYEQYF.

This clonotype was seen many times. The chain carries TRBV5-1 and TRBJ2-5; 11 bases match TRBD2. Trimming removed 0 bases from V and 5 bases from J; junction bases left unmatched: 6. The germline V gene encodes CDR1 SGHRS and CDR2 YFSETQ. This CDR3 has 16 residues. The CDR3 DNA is TGCGCCAGCAGCTTGGTTAGCGGGAGGGCCGGGGAGACCCAGTACTTC. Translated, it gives CASSLVSGRAGETQYF.

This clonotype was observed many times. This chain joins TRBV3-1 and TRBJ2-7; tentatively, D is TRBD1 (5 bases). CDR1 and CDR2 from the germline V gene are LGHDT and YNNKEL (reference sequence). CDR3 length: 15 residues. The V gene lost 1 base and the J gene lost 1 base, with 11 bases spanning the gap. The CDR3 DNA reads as TGTGCCAGCAGCCAAGGGAAGGGGTGGTCCTACGAGCAGTACTTC. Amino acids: CASSQGKGWSYEQYF.

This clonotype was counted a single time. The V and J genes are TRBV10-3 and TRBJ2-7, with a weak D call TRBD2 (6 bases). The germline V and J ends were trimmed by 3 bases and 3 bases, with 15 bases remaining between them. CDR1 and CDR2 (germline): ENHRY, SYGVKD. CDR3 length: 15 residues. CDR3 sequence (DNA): TGTGCCATCAGTGAATCCCTAGCGAGCGTCTACGAGCAGTACTTC. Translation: CAISESLASVYEQYF.